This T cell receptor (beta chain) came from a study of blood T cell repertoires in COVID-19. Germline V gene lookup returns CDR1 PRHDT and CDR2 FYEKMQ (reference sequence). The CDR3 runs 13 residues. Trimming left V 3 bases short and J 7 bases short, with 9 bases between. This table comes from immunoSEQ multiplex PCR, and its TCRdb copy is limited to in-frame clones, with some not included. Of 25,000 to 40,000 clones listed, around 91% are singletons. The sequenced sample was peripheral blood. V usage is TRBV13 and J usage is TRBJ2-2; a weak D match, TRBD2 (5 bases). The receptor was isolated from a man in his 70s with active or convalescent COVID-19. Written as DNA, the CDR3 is TGTGCCAGCAGCTTTATCCGGGGCGGGGAGCTGTTTTTT. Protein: CASSFIRGGELFF.